A single sample gave rise to the 11 T cell receptor beta chains below, sequenced in a study of blood T cell repertoires in COVID-19. Generated by immunoSEQ multiplex PCR, the TCRdb table keeps only in-frame clones and is missing some. Among about 140,000 clones listed, around 90% were seen once. Sequenced material: peripheral blood. Receptors originate from a human donor in a cohort sampled during active COVID-19.

The chain carries TRBV2 and TRBJ2-3, with a possible D match to TRBD1 (5 bases). The germline V gene has CDR1 SNHLY and CDR2 FYNNEI. The CDR3 contains 15 residues. V was cut by 2 bases and J by 2 bases, with 11 bases left in between. Here the CDR3 DNA reads TGTGCCAGCAGTGAACAGGACACAAACACAGATACGCAGTATTTT. Its protein product is CASSEQDTNTDTQYF.

V is TRBV10-1 and J is TRBJ1-1; 7 bases align to TRBD1. Per germline, CDR1 WNHNN and CDR2 SYGVQD (reference sequence). The length of the CDR3 is 15 residues. The J segment lost 1 base and the V segment lost 0 bases, leaving 2 bases of the junction unmatched. The CDR3 nucleotides read TGCGCCAGCAGTGAGTCTACAGGGGAGAACACTGAAGCTTTCTTT. It codes for CASSESTGENTEAFF.

A few counts support this clone. In DNA form, the CDR3 reads TGTGCCAGCAGCCTACCCCTCTACGAGCAGTACTTC. This sequence encodes CASSLPLYEQYF. J is TRBJ2-7 and V is TRBV21-1; whether TRBD2, the table's D call, matches the DNA was not checked. TRBV21-1 is an annotated pseudogene. The CDR3 runs to 12 residues.

Only a few counts were recorded for this clone. The gene calls are TRBV7-3 and TRBJ2-1; 7 nucleotides match TRBD2. V was clipped by 8 bases and J by 3 bases; unmatched bases: 13. The germline V gene encodes CDR1 SGHTA and CDR2 FQGTGA. CDR3 length: 16 amino acids. The DNA of the CDR3 is TGTGCCAGCTCACCAAAGGGAGGGCCCAACTACAATGAGCAGTTCTTC. It translates to CASSPKGGPNYNEQFF. The variable domain in full, completed from reference TRBV7-3 and TRBJ2-1, reads GAGVSQTPSNKVTEKGKYVELRCDPISGHTALYWYRQSLGQGPEFLIYFQGTGAADDSGLPNDRFFAVRPEGSVSTLKIQRTERGDSAVYLCASSPKGGPNYNEQFFGPGTRLTVL.

The V call is TRBV24-1, the J call TRBJ2-7, with D perhaps TRBD1 (5 bases). The length of the CDR3 is 13 residues. Looked up from germline, CDR1 is KGHDR and CDR2 is SFDVKD. V was pared by 5 bases and J by 2 bases, with 9 bases between. CDR3 in amino acids: CATSGYRTYEQYF. The CDR3 DNA reads TGTGCCACCAGTGGGTACAGGACCTACGAGCAGTACTTC.

This clone has just one count. The J gene is TRBJ2-2, the V gene TRBV7-3; D is perhaps TRBD2 (5 bases). V was clipped by 0 bases and J by 7 bases, with 9 bases between them. There are 14 residues in the CDR3. Germline V gene lookup returns CDR1 SGHTA and CDR2 FQGTGA. This CDR3 reads CASSLTRAGGELFF. Written as DNA, the CDR3 is TGTGCCAGCAGCTTAACTCGCGCGGGCGGGGAGCTGTTTTTT.

The chain employs TRBV18 and TRBJ2-7, with 13 bases lining up with TRBD2. This CDR3 has 13 residues. Germline-derived CDR1 and CDR2 are KGHSH and LQKENI. Trimming took 5 bases from V and 8 from J; bases not matched to a gene: 3. CDR3 protein: CASSTGTSGKQYF. CDR3 nucleotide sequence: TGTGCCAGCTCAACAGGGACTAGCGGGAAGCAGTACTTC. The full variable domain, rest sourced from reference TRBV18 and TRBJ2-7, is NAGVMQNPRHLVRRRGQEARLRCSPMKGHSHVYWYRQLPEEGLKFMVYLQKENIIDESGMPKERFSAEFPKEGPSILRIQQVVRGDSAAYFCASSTGTSGKQYFGPGTRLTVT.

The chain joins TRBV24-1 to TRBJ2-2; 15 nucleotides agree with TRBD2. The germline V gene encodes CDR1 KGHDR and CDR2 SFDVKD. Trimming cost V 2 bases and J 1 base; bases outside gene matches: 4. The length of the CDR3 is 19 residues. This chain's CDR3 is CATSDWTSGRAGNTGELFF. Written as DNA, the CDR3 is TGTGCCACCAGTGATTGGACTAGCGGGAGGGCCGGGAACACCGGGGAGCTGTTTTTT.

The rearrangement links TRBV2 to TRBJ2-1; 11 nucleotides line up with TRBD2. V trimming: 8 bases; J trimming: 7 bases; junction bases outside the gene matches: 7. Germline values: CDR1 SNHLY, CDR2 FYNNEI. The CDR3 length is 14 residues. For the CDR3, the DNA is TGTGCCAGCTCGATAGCGGGAGGGGGAAATGAGCAGTTCTTC. Translation: CASSIAGGGNEQFF.

This chain joins TRBV9 and TRBJ2-3; TRBD2 matches at 16 bases. Germline trimming cut 2 bases from V and 4 bases from J; bases unmatched to any gene: 1. Per the germline V gene, CDR1 is SGDLS and CDR2 is YYNGEE. The CDR3 covers 16 residues. CDR3 protein: CASSVGTSGGADTQYF. The CDR3 DNA is TGTGCCAGCAGCGTCGGGACTAGCGGGGGGGCAGATACGCAGTATTTT.

V is TRBV9 and J is TRBJ2-1; no clear D. Germline loops: CDR1 SGDLS, CDR2 YYNGEE. The CDR3 runs to 16 residues. V was shortened by 4 bases and J by 6 bases, with 20 bases between the two germline ends. The CDR3 spells CASSTFGPSASNEQFF. DNA for the CDR3: TGTGCCAGCAGCACCTTTGGGCCATCGGCAAGCAATGAGCAGTTCTTC.